These 17 T cell receptor beta chains came from one sample sequenced in a study of cytomegalovirus exposure and HLA in healthy donors. PCR amplification relied on 60 Vbeta primers (plus 13 Jbeta primers). Only in-frame clones appear in the TCRdb table, and some are missing; sequencing was by immunoSEQ multiplex PCR. The repertoire holds 250,000 to 350,000 clones, with roughly two thirds as singletons. The material sequenced was PBMCs. The origin of the receptors is a female donor in good health and CMV-seronegative.

This chain connects TRBV5-1 to TRBJ1-1, with 8 positions matching TRBD1. The V gene's germline CDR1 is SGHRS and CDR2 YFSETQ. This CDR3 has 15 amino acids. The V and J ends lost 8 bases and 3 bases, in that order; junction bases with no gene match: 12. This CDR3 reads CARRQGIRSDTEAFF. CDR3 in DNA: TGCGCCAGGAGACAGGGGATCCGTTCGGACACTGAAGCTTTCTTT.

V is TRBV7-2 and J is TRBJ2-2, with 7 bases lining up with TRBD2. The CDR3 loop spans 16 amino acids. V shed 5 bases, J shed 5 bases, and the junction held 11 bases outside the gene matches. Germline V CDR1 and CDR2: SGHTA, FQGNSA. The CDR3: CASSPLRGEGTGELFF. The CDR3 DNA follows: TGTGCCAGCAGCCCACTCCGGGGGGAGGGGACCGGGGAGCTGTTTTTT.

This chain connects TRBV4-2 to TRBJ2-7, with D possibly matching TRBD1 (5 bases). Trimming took 0 bases from V and 5 from J, leaving 11 bases between them. CDR1 is LGHNA and CDR2 is YNFKEQ in the germline V gene. CDR3 length: 14 amino acids. CDR3 bases: TGTGCCAGCAGCCAAGAACAGGTTTCGAACGAGCAGTACTTC. The encoded protein is CASSQEQVSNEQYF.

Here the CDR3 DNA reads TGTGCCAGCAGCTTTCGGGAGAACTCCTACAATGAGCAGTTCTTC. Translating it yields CASSFRENSYNEQFF. The V call is TRBV7-9, the J call TRBJ2-1, with D perhaps TRBD2 (6 bases). Trimming removed 3 bases at V and 0 bases at J, with 9 bases between. The CDR3 spans 15 residues. Germline values: CDR1 SEHNR, CDR2 FQNEAQ (reference sequence).

Turning to this clone: Mismatch with germline at one junction end may stem from a read error. The chain recombines TRBV7-9 with TRBJ2-2; no definite D call. Germline V gene data show CDR1 as SEHNR and CDR2 as FQNEAQ (reference sequence). The CDR3 is 13 amino acids. In DNA form, the CDR3 reads TGTTCCAGCAGCTGGGCGTTAACCGGGGAGCTGTTTTTT. This sequence encodes CSSSWALTGELFF.

This clone was seen a single time. V and J are TRBV5-4 and TRBJ2-7, with 7 bases identical to TRBD2. Germline CDR1 is SGHNT and CDR2 is YYREEE (reference sequence). V lost 0 bases to trimming and J lost 0 bases; unmatched junction nucleotides: 3. The CDR3 covers 15 residues. In DNA, the CDR3 is TGTGCCAGCAGCTTGGGGGGCGGGAGCTCCTACGAGCAGTACTTC. It codes for CASSLGGGSSYEQYF.

The chain employs TRBV21-1 and TRBJ2-7; the table's D call of TRBD1 was not tested on the DNA. TRBV21-1 is termed a pseudogene. The CDR3 length is 15 residues. The CDR3 DNA reads TGTGCCAGCCGAACGGACAGGGTATTCTCCTACGAGCAGTACTTC. It codes for CASRTDRVFSYEQYF.

This chain connects TRBV5-8 to TRBJ2-7, with TRBD1 identical over 8 bases. Germline V gene lookup returns CDR1 SGHTS and CDR2 YDEGEE. The trim removed 0 bases at V and 3 bases at J, leaving 2 bases unmatched. The CDR3 has 14 residues. The CDR3 is CASSLGTGNYEQYF. The CDR3 coding sequence is TGTGCCAGCAGCTTGGGGACAGGGAACTACGAGCAGTACTTC.

The genes are TRBV9 and TRBJ2-4, with 8 nucleotides matching TRBD2. V dropped 0 bases and J dropped 7; count of bases not matched to a gene: 6. Germline V gene lookup returns CDR1 SGDLS and CDR2 YYNGEE. The CDR3 spans 15 residues. The CDR3 here is CASSVAGLGLNIQYF. CDR3 nucleotide sequence: TGTGCCAGCAGCGTAGCGGGACTAGGGCTGAACATTCAGTACTTC.

This chain joins TRBV6-1 and TRBJ2-1; 7 bases map to TRBD2. The CDR3 length is 15 residues. With 7 bases clipped from V and 0 bases from J, the junction kept 6 bases outside the gene matches. From germline, CDR1 is MNHNS and CDR2 SASEGT. The CDR3 loop reads CASTPSGNSYNEQFF. DNA of the CDR3: TGTGCCAGCACCCCTAGCGGAAACTCCTACAATGAGCAGTTCTTC.

The chain employs TRBV20-1 and TRBJ1-1; D not resolved. The CDR3 is 11 residues long. Trimming stripped 6 bases from V and 6 bases from J, with 11 bases between. CDR1 DFQATT and CDR2 SNEGSKA come from the germline V gene (reference sequence). The CDR3 here is CSAPLRSEAFF. CDR3 coding DNA: TGCAGTGCCCCGCTCCGGTCTGAAGCTTTCTTT.

The chain carries TRBV28 and TRBJ1-3, with D possibly being TRBD1 (5 bases). V was shortened by 5 bases and J by 0 bases, with 11 bases between the two germline ends. The CDR3 has 15 residues. Germline lookup yields CDR1 MDHEN and CDR2 SYDVKM. This chain's CDR3 is CASSRQRLSGNTIYF. The CDR3 DNA sequence: TGTGCCAGCAGTCGACAGAGGCTCTCTGGAAACACCATATATTTT.

This clone appeared a few times. The chain recombines TRBV30 with TRBJ1-1; D call uncertain. This CDR3 contains 14 residues. V was clipped by 0 bases and J by 2 bases, with 10 bases between them. CDR1 and CDR2 (germline): GTSNPN, SVGIG (reference sequence). CDR3 amino acids: CAWSVKGGNTEAFF. In DNA form, the CDR3 reads TGTGCCTGGAGTGTAAAGGGAGGAAACACTGAAGCTTTCTTT. Full variable domain (remainder filled in from reference TRBV30 and TRBJ1-1): SQTIHQWPATLVQPVGSPLSLECTVEGTSNPNLYWYRQAAGRGLQLLFYSVGIGQISSEVPQNLSASRPQDRQFILSSKKLLLSDSGFYLCAWSVKGGNTEAFFGQGTRLTVV.

The chain uses TRBV10-3 and TRBJ2-6, with TRBD2 matching 8 bases. Germline V lookup: CDR1 ENHRY, CDR2 SYGVKD. The junction had 11 bases not matched to a gene; V was cut back by 2 bases and J by 2 bases. CDR3 length equals 19 residues. In DNA, the CDR3 is TGTGCCATCAGTGAGGGTTGGACTAGCTTTAGTGCTGGGGCCAACGTCCTGACTTTC. This translates into CAISEGWTSFSAGANVLTF.

V usage is TRBV7-9 and J usage is TRBJ2-5, with 7 positions matching TRBD2. From germline, CDR1 is SEHNR and CDR2 FQNEAQ (reference sequence). This CDR3 is built from 14 residues. The V segment lost 6 bases and the J segment 5 bases; nucleotides outside the gene matches: 9. Here the CDR3 DNA reads TGTGCCAGCAGTATATGGGGAGGGACGGAGACCCAGTACTTC. Residues: CASSIWGGTETQYF.

This clone came up once. J is TRBJ1-1 and V is TRBV9; unclear D gene. This CDR3 spans 16 amino acids. V lost 3 bases, J lost 0 bases, and 15 bases lay in between. The germline V gene has CDR1 SGDLS and CDR2 YYNGEE. CDR3 nucleotide sequence: TGTGCCAGCAGCGCTGAAGGAGGGTTCCTGAACACTGAAGCTTTCTTT. Residues: CASSAEGGFLNTEAFF.

This clone was counted once. Written as DNA, the CDR3 is TGTGCCAGTAGTTTAGGGAACAGTCCCGGCGAGCAGTACTTC. Its translation: CASSLGNSPGEQYF. V gene TRBV19 combines with J gene TRBJ2-7; D ambiguous. V lost 5 bases and J 6 bases, leaving 17 bases between the germline ends. Germline CDR1 LNHDA, CDR2 SQIVND (reference sequence). There are 14 residues in the CDR3.